This TCR beta chain was documented in a study of blood T cell repertoires in COVID-19. Study-wide context: The origin of the acute and convalescent COVID-19 samples was the United States, Italy and Spain. From T cells, B-cell-depleted T cells, or PBMCs came the material, which was cDNA or gDNA.

In germline, CDR1 is SGHAT, CDR2 FQNNGV. The CDR3 runs 16 residues. Trimming removed 6 bases from V and 7 bases from J; junction bases left unmatched: 14. This clone was counted only a few times. Per the study methods: Scientists estimated how many nucleated cells there were by amplifying reference gene primers. The data were produced by immunoSEQ multiplex PCR, yet TCRdb's version contains in-frame clones alone and is incomplete. D and trimming come from the DNA, and the V and J calls and clone size come from that table. Counted here are roughly 60,000 clones, about four fifths occurring once; the ten biggest clones make up roughly 25%.

This chain links TRBV11-2 with TRBJ2-1; 8 nucleotides line up with TRBD2. The sample taken for sequencing was peripheral blood. The receptor's source is a human donor in a cohort sampled during active COVID-19. CDR3 in DNA: TGTGCCAGCAGGCCGGATAGCGGGGACATCGGGAATGAGCAGTTCTTC. This gives the protein CASRPDSGDIGNEQFF.